A selection of T cell receptor beta chains follows, all from one sample in a study of glioma-infiltrating T cells. Each CDR3 protein gets one entry after TCRdb re-called the multiplex PCR reads with MiXCR. Among approximately 400,000 distinct CDR3 sequences listed, 41% were seen once. The sequenced sample was glioma tissue, nonneoplastic brain tissue, or PBMCs (not recorded which). The receptors here all came from a human donor with low-grade glioma or glioblastoma, undergoing nonglioma brain surgery, or in good health (not recorded which). Both conserved end residues are part of each CDR3. D genes are given only for firm matches.

>TRBV5-8|-|TRBJ1-1
CASSPRYTEAFF
>TRBV20-1|-|TRBJ2-7
CSARRGTEETKYF
>TRBV24-1|-|TRBJ2-2
CATEGTPNTGELFF
>TRBV12-5|-|TRBJ1-1
CASGVDVKNTEAFF
>TRBV20-1|-|TRBJ1-2
CIAREAGQKNYGYTF
>TRBV6-1|-|TRBJ2-1
CASGFGNEQFF
>TRBV7-2|TRBD1|TRBJ2-5
CASSPPRDRDRETQYF
>TRBV28|-|TRBJ2-3
CASKGYDTQYF
>TRBV4-1|-|TRBJ1-2
CSSSQVDGGRDGYTF
>TRBV28|-|TRBJ1-6
CAIARGHSYNSPLHF
>TRBV29-1|TRBD1|TRBJ1-4
CSVEATGGSGKLFF
>TRBV15|-|TRBJ2-1
CATSRDSAGWYNEQFF
>TRBV7-9|-|TRBJ2-5
CASSPGQTQYF
>TRBV27|-|TRBJ2-7
CASSSLHRVYEQYF
>TRBV6-1|TRBD2|TRBJ2-1
CASSERSASGRALQSF
>TRBV6-1|-|TRBJ1-1
CASRAYWADTEAFF
>TRBV7-2|TRBD1|TRBJ2-7
CASSSLTGVGEQYF
>TRBV18|TRBD1|TRBJ2-3
CASSLSTGHGDTQYF
>TRBV3-1|TRBD1|TRBJ2-7
CASSKDSGTGRVQYF
>TRBV18|-|TRBJ2-3
CASSPLNDRPTDTQYF
>TRBV27|TRBD1|TRBJ1-2
CASSFGQAGNGYTF
>TRBV7-2|TRBD2|TRBJ2-5
CASSLGTSGVEETRYF
>TRBV3-1|TRBD2|TRBJ2-1
CASSPGTSGSSGPYNEQFF
>TRBV6-1|-|TRBJ2-7
CASSVGRQAYEQYF
>TRBV15|-|TRBJ2-2
CATSEENTGELFF
>TRBV2|-|TRBJ2-3
CASSEALFDTQYF
>TRBV25-1|-|TRBJ2-7
CASSTYRVGVYEQYF
>TRBV27|-|TRBJ1-6
CASSLGVYSPLHF
>TRBV7-2|-|TRBJ2-1
CASSSSRDLTDNEQFF
>TRBV7-8|-|TRBJ2-1
CASSLLVAGLGNEQFF
>TRBV10-2|TRBD2|TRBJ2-7
CASGPTSGSYEQYF
>TRBV20-1|TRBD2|TRBJ2-1
CSALQTSGRNEQFF
>TRBV15|-|TRBJ1-4
CATRVPPENEKLFF
>TRBV29-1|TRBD2|TRBJ2-1
CSDGTTSYNEQFF
>TRBV3-1|-|TRBJ2-5
CASNTIGSVSFSRQETQYF
>TRBV7-2|-|TRBJ2-4
CASSPEGGNIQYF
>TRBV11-2|-|TRBJ2-5
CASSLDNYQETQYF
>TRBV20-1|TRBD1|TRBJ1-6
CSARKPGTGHNSPLHF
>TRBV5-1|TRBD2|TRBJ2-1
CASLRYPLRLAGLDEQFF
>TRBV6-1|TRBD2|TRBJ2-7
CASSDGLAVGYEQYF
>TRBV5-1|TRBD2|TRBJ2-3
CASSWGTTADTQYF
>TRBV4-2|TRBD1|TRBJ1-1
CASSQGTGITEAFF
>TRBV20-1|TRBD1|TRBJ2-1
CSPGQGAQASYNEQFF
>TRBV20-1|-|TRBJ2-1
CSARPPGPGRREQFF
>TRBV19|TRBD1|TRBJ1-5
CASSLSGTGILWQPQHF
>TRBV4-3|-|TRBJ1-2
CASSQDVANYGYTF
>TRBV5-1|TRBD1|TRBJ1-2
CASVLGQAITGYTF
>TRBV7-9|-|TRBJ1-1
CASSSRSGPLNTEAFF
>TRBV6-1|-|TRBJ2-1
CASSYFSDGNNEQFF
>TRBV28|-|TRBJ2-7
CASSSGAGREQYF